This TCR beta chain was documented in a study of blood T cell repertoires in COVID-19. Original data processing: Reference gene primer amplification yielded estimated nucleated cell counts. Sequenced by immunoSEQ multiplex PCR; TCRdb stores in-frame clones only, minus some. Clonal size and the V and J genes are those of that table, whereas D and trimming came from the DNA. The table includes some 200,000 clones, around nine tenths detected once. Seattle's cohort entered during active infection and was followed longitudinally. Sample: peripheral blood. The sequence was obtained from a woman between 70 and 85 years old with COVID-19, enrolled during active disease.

In DNA form, the CDR3 reads TGTGCCAGCAGTGTTGAGGGAGAAGCAGATACGCAGTATTTT. It specifies CASSVEGEADTQYF. V and J are TRBV2 and TRBJ2-3, with a weak D call TRBD2 (5 bases). Germline assignment: CDR1 SNHLY and CDR2 FYNNEI. This CDR3 contains 14 residues. Deletions cut 4 bases from V and 4 bases from J, with 12 bases between.